This T cell receptor beta chain was recovered during a study of shared clonotypes between healthy human individuals. Looked up from germline, CDR1 is SGHVS and CDR2 is FNYEAQ. The CDR3 runs to 14 residues. V lost 2 bases and J lost 2, with 6 bases in between. Repertoires were generated with immunoSEQ multiplex PCR, while TCRdb's copy carries only in-frame clones and drops some. The sample includes about 1.5 million clones, 95% to 99% of them seen just once. The clonotype originates from a young man in good health. The chain links TRBV7-6 to TRBJ2-2; D is ambiguous. Input material: naive CD4+ T cells sorted from blood. Subset meaning: CD45RA+ positively selected. CDR3 residues: CASSLWENTGELFF. CDR3 nucleotide sequence: TGTGCCAGCAGCTTATGGGAAAACACCGGGGAGCTGTTTTTT.